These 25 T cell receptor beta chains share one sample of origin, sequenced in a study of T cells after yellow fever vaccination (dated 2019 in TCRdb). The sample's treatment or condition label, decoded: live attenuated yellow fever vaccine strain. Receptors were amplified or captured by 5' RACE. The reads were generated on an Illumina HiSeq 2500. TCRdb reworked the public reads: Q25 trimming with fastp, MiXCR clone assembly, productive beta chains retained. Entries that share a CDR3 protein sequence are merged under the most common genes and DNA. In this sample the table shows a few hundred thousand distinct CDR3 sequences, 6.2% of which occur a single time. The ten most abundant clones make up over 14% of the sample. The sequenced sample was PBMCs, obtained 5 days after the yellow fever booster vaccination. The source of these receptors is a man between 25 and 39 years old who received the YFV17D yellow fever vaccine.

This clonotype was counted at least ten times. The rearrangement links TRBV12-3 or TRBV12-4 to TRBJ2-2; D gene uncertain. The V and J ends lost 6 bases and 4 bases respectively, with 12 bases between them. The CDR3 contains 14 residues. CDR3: CASSPRVGTGELFF. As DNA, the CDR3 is TGTGCCAGCAGCCCCCGGGTGGGCACCGGGGAGCTGTTTTTT.

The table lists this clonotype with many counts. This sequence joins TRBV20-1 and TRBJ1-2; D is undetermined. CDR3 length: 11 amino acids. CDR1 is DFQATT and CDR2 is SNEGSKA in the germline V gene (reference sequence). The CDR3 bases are TGCAGCGCTTGGTTTGGGGAGGGCTACACCTTC. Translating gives CSAWFGEGYTF.

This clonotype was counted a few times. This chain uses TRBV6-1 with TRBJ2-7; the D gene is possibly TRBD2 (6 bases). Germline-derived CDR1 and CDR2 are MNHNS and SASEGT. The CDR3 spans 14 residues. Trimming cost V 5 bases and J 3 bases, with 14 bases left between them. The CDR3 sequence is CASSRTTGGYEQYF. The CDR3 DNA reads TGTGCCAGCAGTCGGACTACCGGGGGCTACGAGCAGTACTTC.

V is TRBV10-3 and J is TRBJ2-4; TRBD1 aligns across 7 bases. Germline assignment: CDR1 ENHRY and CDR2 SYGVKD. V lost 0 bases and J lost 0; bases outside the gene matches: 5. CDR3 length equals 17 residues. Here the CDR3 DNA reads TGTGCCATCAGTGAGTCCCGGACAGGATTAGCCAAAAACATTCAGTACTTC. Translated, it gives CAISESRTGLAKNIQYF.

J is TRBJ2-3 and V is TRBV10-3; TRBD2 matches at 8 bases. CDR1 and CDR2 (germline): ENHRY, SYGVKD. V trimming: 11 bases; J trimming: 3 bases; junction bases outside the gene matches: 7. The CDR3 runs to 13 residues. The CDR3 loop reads CAVASGSTDTQYF. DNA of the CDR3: TGTGCCGTCGCTAGCGGGTCGACAGATACGCAGTATTTT.

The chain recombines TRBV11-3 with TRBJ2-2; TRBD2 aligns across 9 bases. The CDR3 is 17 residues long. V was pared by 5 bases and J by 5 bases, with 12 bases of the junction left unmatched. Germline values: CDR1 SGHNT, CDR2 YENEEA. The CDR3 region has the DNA TGTGCCAGCAGCCCAGTAGCGGGAGCTTCGAGAACCGGGGAGCTGTTTTTT. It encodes CASSPVAGASRTGELFF. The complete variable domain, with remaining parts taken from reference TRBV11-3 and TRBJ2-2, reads EAGVVQSPRYKIIEKKQPVAFWCNPISGHNTLYWYLQNLGQGPELLIRYENEEAVDDSQLPKDRFSAERLKGVDSTLKIQPAELGDSAVYLCASSPVAGASRTGELFFGEGSRLTVL.

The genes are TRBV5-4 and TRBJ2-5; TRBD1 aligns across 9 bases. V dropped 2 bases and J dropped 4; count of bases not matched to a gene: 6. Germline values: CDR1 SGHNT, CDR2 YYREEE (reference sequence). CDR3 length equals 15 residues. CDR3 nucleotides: TGTGCCAGCAGCTTCGTACAGGGGGCAGGAGAGACCCAGTACTTC. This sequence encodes CASSFVQGAGETQYF.

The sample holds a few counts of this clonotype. CDR3 region: CASGFGTLYSDTQYF. Written as DNA, the CDR3 is TGTGCCAGCGGATTTGGGACACTCTACTCAGATACGCAGTATTTT. The chain combines TRBV11-2 with TRBJ2-3, with D perhaps TRBD1 (6 bases). Trimming shortened V by 8 bases and J by 4 bases, and 19 bases separated the two germline ends. Germline V CDR1 and CDR2: SGHAT, FQNNGV. The CDR3 covers 15 residues.

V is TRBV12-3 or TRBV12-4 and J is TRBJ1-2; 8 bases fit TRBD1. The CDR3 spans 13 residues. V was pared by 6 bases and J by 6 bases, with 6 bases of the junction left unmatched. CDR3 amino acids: CASREQGDDGYTF. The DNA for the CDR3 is TGTGCCAGCAGAGAACAGGGGGACGATGGCTACACCTTC.

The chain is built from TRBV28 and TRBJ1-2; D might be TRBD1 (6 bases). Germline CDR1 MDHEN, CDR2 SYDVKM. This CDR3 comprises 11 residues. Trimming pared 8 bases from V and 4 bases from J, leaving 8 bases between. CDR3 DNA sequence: TGTGCCAGCGGGGGCAGCTATGGCTACACCTTC. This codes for CASGGSYGYTF.

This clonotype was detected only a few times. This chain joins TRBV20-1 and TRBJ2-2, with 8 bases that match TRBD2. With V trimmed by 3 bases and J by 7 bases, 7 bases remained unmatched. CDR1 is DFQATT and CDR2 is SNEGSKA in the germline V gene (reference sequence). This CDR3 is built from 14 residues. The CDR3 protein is CSASGRALSGELFF. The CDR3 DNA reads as TGCAGTGCTAGCGGGAGGGCCTTGAGCGGGGAGCTGTTTTTT.

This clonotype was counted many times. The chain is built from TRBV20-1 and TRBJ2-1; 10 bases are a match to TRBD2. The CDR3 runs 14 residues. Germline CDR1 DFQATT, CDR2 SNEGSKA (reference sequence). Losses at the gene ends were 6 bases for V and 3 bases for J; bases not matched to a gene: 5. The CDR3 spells CSALTSGNYNEQFF. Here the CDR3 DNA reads TGCAGTGCCCTAACTAGCGGGAACTACAATGAGCAGTTCTTC.

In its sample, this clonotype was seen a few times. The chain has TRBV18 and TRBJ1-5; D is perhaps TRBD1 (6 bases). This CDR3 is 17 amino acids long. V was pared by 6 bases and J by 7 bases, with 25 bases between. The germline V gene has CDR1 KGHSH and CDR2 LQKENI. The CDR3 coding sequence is TGTGCCAGCTCTCCCCCCGGCGGGCAGGGCAGGGGCCAGCCCCAGCATTTT. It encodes CASSPPGGQGRGQPQHF.

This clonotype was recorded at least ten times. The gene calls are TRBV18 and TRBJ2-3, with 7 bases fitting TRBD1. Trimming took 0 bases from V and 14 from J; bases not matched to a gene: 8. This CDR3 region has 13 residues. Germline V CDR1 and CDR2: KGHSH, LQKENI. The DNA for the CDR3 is TGTGCCAGCTCACCACCGTCCCAGGGGGTACTGTATTTT. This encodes CASSPPSQGVLYF.

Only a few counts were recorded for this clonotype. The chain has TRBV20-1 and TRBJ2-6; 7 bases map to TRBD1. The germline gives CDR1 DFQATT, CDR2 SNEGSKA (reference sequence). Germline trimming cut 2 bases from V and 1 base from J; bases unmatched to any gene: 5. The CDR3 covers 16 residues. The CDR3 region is CSARIPGQSGANVLTF. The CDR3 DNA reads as TGCAGTGCTAGAATTCCGGGACAGTCTGGGGCCAACGTCCTGACTTTC.

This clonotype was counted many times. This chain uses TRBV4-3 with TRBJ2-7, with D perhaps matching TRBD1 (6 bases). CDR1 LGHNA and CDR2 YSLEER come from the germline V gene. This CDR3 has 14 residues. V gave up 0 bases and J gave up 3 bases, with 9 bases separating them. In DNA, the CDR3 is TGCGCCAGCAGCCAAGATGGGGGACACTACGAGCAGTACTTC. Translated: CASSQDGGHYEQYF.

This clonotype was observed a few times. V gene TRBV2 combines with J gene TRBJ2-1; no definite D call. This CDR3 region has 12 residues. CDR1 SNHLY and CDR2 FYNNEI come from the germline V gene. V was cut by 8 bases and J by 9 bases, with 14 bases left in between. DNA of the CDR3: TGTGCCAGCGGCAGAGCTAGGGCTGAGCAGTTCTTC. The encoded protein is CASGRARAEQFF.

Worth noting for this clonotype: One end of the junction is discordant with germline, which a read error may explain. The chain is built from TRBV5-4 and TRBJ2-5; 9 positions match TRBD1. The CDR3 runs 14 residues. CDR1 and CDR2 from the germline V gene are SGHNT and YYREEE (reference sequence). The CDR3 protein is CASSRTGEEETPYF. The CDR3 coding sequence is TGTGCCAGCAGCCGGACAGGGGAGGAGGAGACCCCGTACTTC.

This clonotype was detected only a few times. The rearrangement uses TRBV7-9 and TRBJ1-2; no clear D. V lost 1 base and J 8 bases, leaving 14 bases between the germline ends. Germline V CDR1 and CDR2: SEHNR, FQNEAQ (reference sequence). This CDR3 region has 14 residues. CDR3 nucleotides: TGTGCCAGCAGCTTAGGTTCCTATTTGGAAGGCTACACCTTC. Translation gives CASSLGSYLEGYTF. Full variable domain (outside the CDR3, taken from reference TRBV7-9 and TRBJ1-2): DTGVSQNPRHKITKRGQNVTFRCDPISEHNRLYWYRQTLGQGPEFLTYFQNEAQLEKSRLLSDRFSAERPKGSFSTLEIQRTEQGDSAMYLCASSLGSYLEGYTFGSGTRLTVV.

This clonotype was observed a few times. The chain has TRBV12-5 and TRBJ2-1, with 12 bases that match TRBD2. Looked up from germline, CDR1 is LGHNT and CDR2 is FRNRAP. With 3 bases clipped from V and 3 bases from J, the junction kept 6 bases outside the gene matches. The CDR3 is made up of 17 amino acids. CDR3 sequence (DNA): TGTGCTAGTGGTTTTGCTAGCGGGAGGGGGCTCTACAATGAGCAGTTCTTC. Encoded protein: CASGFASGRGLYNEQFF.

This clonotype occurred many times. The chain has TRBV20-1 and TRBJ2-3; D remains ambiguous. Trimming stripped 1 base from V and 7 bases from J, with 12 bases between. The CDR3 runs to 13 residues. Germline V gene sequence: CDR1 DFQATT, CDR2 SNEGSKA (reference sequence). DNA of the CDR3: TGCAGTGCTAGAGGTGCCCAGATAAATACGCAGTATTTT. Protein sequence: CSARGAQINTQYF.

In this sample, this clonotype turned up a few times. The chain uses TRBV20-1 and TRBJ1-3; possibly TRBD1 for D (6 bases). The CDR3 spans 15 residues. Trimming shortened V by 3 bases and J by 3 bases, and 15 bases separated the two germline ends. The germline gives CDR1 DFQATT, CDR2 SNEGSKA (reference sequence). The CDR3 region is CSASGQGNVGNTIYF. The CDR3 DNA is TGCAGTGCTAGTGGTCAGGGGAACGTTGGAAACACCATATATTTT.

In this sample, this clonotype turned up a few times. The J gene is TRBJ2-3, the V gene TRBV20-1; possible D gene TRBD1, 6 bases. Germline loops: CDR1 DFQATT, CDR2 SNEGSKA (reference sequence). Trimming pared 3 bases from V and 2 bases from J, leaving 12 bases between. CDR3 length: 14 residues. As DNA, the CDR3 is TGCAGTGCTAGCCCGACAGGATACACAGATACGCAGTATTTT. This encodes CSASPTGYTDTQYF.

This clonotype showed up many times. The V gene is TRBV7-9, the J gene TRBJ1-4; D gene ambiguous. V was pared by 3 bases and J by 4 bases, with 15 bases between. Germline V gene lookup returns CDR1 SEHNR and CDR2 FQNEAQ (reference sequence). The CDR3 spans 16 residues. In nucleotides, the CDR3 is TGTGCCAGCAGCTTGGTGCCGACCGGGATTAATGAAAAACTGTTTTTT. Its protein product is CASSLVPTGINEKLFF.

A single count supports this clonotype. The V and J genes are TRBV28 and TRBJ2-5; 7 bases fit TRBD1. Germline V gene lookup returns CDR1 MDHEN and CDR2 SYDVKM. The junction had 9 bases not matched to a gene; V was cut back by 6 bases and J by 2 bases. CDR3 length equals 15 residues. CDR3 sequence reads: CASRAPGTAQETQYF. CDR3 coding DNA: TGTGCCAGCAGAGCTCCCGGGACAGCACAAGAGACCCAGTACTTC.